This is a list of T cell receptor beta chains from one sample in a study of control samples from healthy donors and cancer patients. TCRdb keeps only in-frame clones here, not all; method: immunoSEQ multiplex PCR. The table includes more than 25,000 clones, approximately 93% detected once. The sequenced sample was blood. Receptors originate from a man between 60 and 70 years old in good health. CDR3s include the opening cysteine and the closing phenylalanine or tryptophan. Clone size is given for some rows only: seen once, a few or many times, or a class if the clone is expanded.

j_call,clone_size,v_call,cdr3_length,cdr3_aa
TRBJ2-2,NA,TRBV3-1/TRBV3-2,15,CASSQADRPTGELFF
TRBJ1-5,NA,TRBV15,14,CATSRVESGQPQHF
TRBJ1-5,NA,TRBV6-5,14,CASRITGASQPQHF
TRBJ1-2,NA,TRBV9,14,CASRPVVGAGGYTF
TRBJ1-5,NA,TRBV4-3,15,CASSQDLGGGQPQHF
TRBJ2-5,NA,TRBV5-1,15,CASSLQGQVQETQYF
TRBJ1-1,NA,TRBV6-6,13,CASGGGMNTEAFF
TRBJ2-7,NA,TRBV18,12,CASSSINYEQYF
TRBJ2-2,once,TRBV5-1,14,CASSLGGHTGELFF
TRBJ1-2,NA,TRBV27,13,CASSGRQNYGYTF
TRBJ2-1,NA,TRBV18,16,CASSPLGGSSYNEQFF
TRBJ2-7,NA,TRBV7-2,15,CASSLAGTGPHEQYF
TRBJ1-4,NA,TRBV3-1/TRBV3-2,12,CASSQVPEKLFF
TRBJ2-2,NA,TRBV9,16,CASSPPAGARTGELFF
TRBJ2-7,NA,TRBV5-4,14,CASSLGGTSAGQYF
TRBJ1-1,NA,TRBV6-1,13,CASSEDWRTEAFF
TRBJ1-5,NA,TRBV19,15,CASRRTSGANQPQHF
TRBJ2-1,once,TRBV7-9,15,CASSLQRGAGNEQFF
TRBJ2-7,NA,TRBV11-2,13,CASSLEQGYEQYF
TRBJ2-7,NA,TRBV28,16,CASSSSYSLPLAEQYF
TRBJ1-2,NA,TRBV5-4,14,CASSGPGHNYGYTF
TRBJ1-3,NA,TRBV10-2,14,CASSGQGGGNTIYF